A selection of T cell receptor beta chains follows, all from one sample in a study of blood T cell repertoires in COVID-19. Repertoires were generated with immunoSEQ multiplex PCR, while TCRdb's copy carries only in-frame clones and drops some. Found here are 280,000 or so clones, 85% of them singletons; the top ten hold roughly 2.6%. The source material was PBMCs or T cells enriched from blood (not recorded which). The receptors were sampled from a woman aged 50 to 60 who had recovered from COVID-19. Each CDR3 is given with its conserved first and last residue. D genes are given only for firm matches. Where a row states a size, it is once, few, many or the class of an expanded clone; other rows omit it.

D	V	J	size	length	DNA	CDR3
TRBD2	TRBV7-6	TRBJ2-1	NA	15	TGTGCCAGCACCCCTCTAGCGGGGAAGGGGGTTGAGCAGTTCTTC	CASTPLAGKGVEQFF
NA	TRBV20-1	TRBJ1-2	NA	11	TGCAGTGTTGCGTCCGGGGGGGGCTACACCTTC	CSVASGGGYTF
NA	TRBV9	TRBJ1-4	NA	14	TGTGCCAGCAGCGTATCGGGAACTAATGAAAAACTGTTTTTT	CASSVSGTNEKLFF
NA	TRBV30	TRBJ1-3	few	10	TGTGCCTGGCTCGGAAACACCATATATTTT	CAWLGNTIYF
TRBD2	TRBV12-3/TRBV12-4	TRBJ2-5	NA	13	TGTGCCAGCAGTTACGCGGGGGGGCAGACCCAGTACTTC	CASSYAGGQTQYF
NA	TRBV29-1	TRBJ2-1	NA	12	TGCAGCGTTCTGGTTGAACGGGTCGAGCAGTTCTTC	CSVLVERVEQFF
NA	TRBV19	TRBJ1-2	NA	14	TGTGCCATCCGACCACAGGGCGCGGTCGATGGCTACACCTTC	CAIRPQGAVDGYTF
TRBD2	TRBV27	TRBJ2-7	once	15	TGTGCCAGCAGTTCCCCGGGACTAGCGGGGTTAAAGCAGTACTTC	CASSSPGLAGLKQYF
TRBD1	TRBV6-5	TRBJ1-2	NA	16	TGTGCCAGCAGTTCGGACAGGGTGGTGACAAACTATGGCTACACCTTC	CASSSDRVVTNYGYTF
TRBD1	TRBV11-2	TRBJ1-1	NA	15	TGTGCCAGCAGCCCGCCCCAGGGACAGGGGGTTTGGGCTTTCTTT	CASSPPQGQGVWAFF
TRBD2	TRBV7-9	TRBJ2-7	NA	15	TGTGCCAGCAGCTTAGGACTAGCGGGTCCCCTCGAGCAGTACTTC	CASSLGLAGPLEQYF
NA	TRBV18	TRBJ1-1	once	13	TGTGCCAGCTCACCACTGGGGGGTACTGAAGCTTTCTTT	CASSPLGGTEAFF
TRBD1	TRBV28	TRBJ1-4	once	14	TGTGCCAGCAGCTCAGGGGGCGAGGATGAAAAACTGTTTTTT	CASSSGGEDEKLFF
NA	TRBV9	TRBJ1-1	once	16	TGTGCCAGCAGCGTAAATAAAGCTGAGGCAAACACTGAAGCTTTCTTT	CASSVNKAEANTEAFF
NA	TRBV5-8	TRBJ1-1	once	13	TGTGCCAGCAGCTCCTACAGGGACACTGAAGCTTTCTTT	CASSSYRDTEAFF
TRBD1	TRBV2	TRBJ1-3	few	15	TGTGCCAGCAGTCGGGACAGAATCTCTGGAAACACCATATATTTT	CASSRDRISGNTIYF
NA	TRBV6-5	TRBJ1-1	NA	14	TGTGCCAGCAAACAGGGATGGTTGGGGACTGAAGCTTTCTTT	CASKQGWLGTEAFF
NA	TRBV30	TRBJ1-2	NA	15	TGTGCCTGGAGTGTGCAAGGAGACTCCCTCTATGGCTACACCTTC	CAWSVQGDSLYGYTF
NA	TRBV24-1	TRBJ2-3	NA	13	TGTGCCACCAGTGATGGGGCTTTAGGGACGCAGTATTTT	CATSDGALGTQYF
NA	TRBV5-1	TRBJ1-2	NA	14	TGCGCCAGCAGCTTGTCGTCGGGGATCGGCGGCTACACCTTC	CASSLSSGIGGYTF
NA	TRBV5-1	TRBJ2-3	NA	15	TGCGCCAGCAGCTTGGATTTCTCAGGGACAGATACGCAGTATTTT	CASSLDFSGTDTQYF
NA	TRBV2	TRBJ1-5	NA	14	TGTGCCAGCAGAAAAACAGAGAGCAATCAGCCCCAGCATTTT	CASRKTESNQPQHF
NA	TRBV5-8	TRBJ2-6	once	17	TGTGCCAGCAGCTCCGGGACTCTCGCCGGTGGGGCCAACGTCCTGACTTTC	CASSSGTLAGGANVLTF
NA	TRBV30	TRBJ1-5	NA	14	TGTGCCTGGAGTGTGCAGGGCAGCAATCAGCCCCAGCATTTT	CAWSVQGSNQPQHF
NA	TRBV5-1	TRBJ1-5	NA	15	TGCGCCAGCAGCCGAGAGGGACTAGGCAATCAGCCCCAGCATTTT	CASSREGLGNQPQHF
TRBD2	TRBV7-2	TRBJ2-7	NA	14	TGTGCCAGCAGCTTAGATCTAGCGGGCAACGAGCAGTACTTC	CASSLDLAGNEQYF
NA	TRBV3-1/TRBV3-2	TRBJ2-1	once	15	TGTGCCAGCAGCCTTGACAGGTCTCGGATCAATGAGCAGTTCTTC	CASSLDRSRINEQFF
TRBD1	TRBV15	TRBJ2-2	NA	15	TGTGCCACCAGCAGGGGACAGGGGAACACCGGGGAGCTGTTTTTT	CATSRGQGNTGELFF
TRBD1	TRBV3-1/TRBV3-2	TRBJ2-7	once	15	TGTGCCAGCAGCCGGACAGGGGGCGAGGCCTACGAGCAGTACTTC	CASSRTGGEAYEQYF
TRBD1	TRBV19	TRBJ2-5	NA	14	TGTGCCAGTAGACAGGCAGGGGGCTCGGAGACCCAGTACTTC	CASRQAGGSETQYF
TRBD2	TRBV5-1	TRBJ2-1	NA	15	TGCGCCAGCAGCTCGACTAGCGTTTCTAGCAATGAGCAGTTCTTC	CASSSTSVSSNEQFF
TRBD1	TRBV7-8	TRBJ1-4	NA	16	TGTGCCAGCAGCTTAGGCCCCGGGACAGGGGCTGAAAAACTGTTTTTT	CASSLGPGTGAEKLFF
TRBD1	TRBV3-1/TRBV3-2	TRBJ1-2	NA	14	TGTGCCAGCAGCCACACCGGGACAGGGTTTGGCTACACCTTC	CASSHTGTGFGYTF